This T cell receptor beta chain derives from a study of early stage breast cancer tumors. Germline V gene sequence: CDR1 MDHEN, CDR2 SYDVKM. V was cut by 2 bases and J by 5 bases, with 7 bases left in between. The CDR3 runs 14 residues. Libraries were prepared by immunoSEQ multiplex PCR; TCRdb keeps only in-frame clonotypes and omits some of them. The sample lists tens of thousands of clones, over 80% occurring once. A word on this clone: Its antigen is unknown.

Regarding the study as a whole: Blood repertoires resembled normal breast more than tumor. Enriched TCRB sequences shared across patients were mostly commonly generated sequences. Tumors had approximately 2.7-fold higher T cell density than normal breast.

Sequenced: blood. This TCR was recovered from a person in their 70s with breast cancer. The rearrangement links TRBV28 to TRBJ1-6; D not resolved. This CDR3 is CASSLTMNNSPLHF. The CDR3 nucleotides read TGTGCCAGCAGTTTAACTATGAATAATTCACCCCTCCACTTT. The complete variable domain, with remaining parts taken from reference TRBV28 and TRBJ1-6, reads DVKVTQSSRYLVKRTGEKVFLECVQDMDHENMFWYRQDPGLGLRLIYFSYDVKMKEKGDIPEGYSVSREKKERFSLILESASTNQTSMYLCASSLTMNNSPLHFGNGTRLTVT.